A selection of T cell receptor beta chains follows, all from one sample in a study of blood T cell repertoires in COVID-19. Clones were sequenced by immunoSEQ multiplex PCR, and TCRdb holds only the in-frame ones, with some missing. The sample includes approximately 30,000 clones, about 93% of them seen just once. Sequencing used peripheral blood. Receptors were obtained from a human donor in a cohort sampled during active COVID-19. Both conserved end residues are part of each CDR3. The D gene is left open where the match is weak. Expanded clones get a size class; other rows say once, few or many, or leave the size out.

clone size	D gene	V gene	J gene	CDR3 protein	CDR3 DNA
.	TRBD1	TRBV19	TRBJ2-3	CASSPGTVTDTQYF	TGTGCCAGTAGTCCAGGGACAGTCACAGATACGCAGTATTTT
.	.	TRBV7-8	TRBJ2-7	CASTPTRETYEQYF	TGTGCCAGCACCCCGACCCGGGAGACCTACGAGCAGTACTTC
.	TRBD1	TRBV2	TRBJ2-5	CASGQEEETQYF	TGTGCCAGCGGACAGGAGGAAGAGACCCAGTACTTC
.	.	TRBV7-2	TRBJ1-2	CASSQRYVVPADGYTF	TGTGCCAGCAGCCAAAGATATGTCGTCCCCGCGGATGGCTACACCTTC
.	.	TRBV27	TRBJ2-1	CASTMITGLFSYNEQFF	TGTGCCAGCACAATGATCACAGGGCTCTTCTCCTACAATGAGCAGTTCTTC
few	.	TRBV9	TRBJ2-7	CASSVEVGIDEQYF	TGTGCCAGCAGCGTAGAAGTGGGCATCGACGAGCAGTACTTC
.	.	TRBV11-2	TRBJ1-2	CASSFVQGWNYGYTF	TGTGCCAGCAGCTTTGTGCAGGGATGGAACTATGGCTACACCTTC
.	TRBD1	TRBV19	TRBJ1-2	CASSIQGQGAHGYTF	TGTGCCAGTAGTATTCAGGGACAGGGGGCGCATGGCTACACCTTC
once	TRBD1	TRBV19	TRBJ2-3	CASSTRGQGATDTQYF	TGTGCCAGTAGTACTCGGGGACAGGGGGCAACAGATACGCAGTATTTT
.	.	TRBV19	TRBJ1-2	CASSGLTAYGYTF	TGTGCCAGTAGTGGCTTAACAGCTTATGGCTACACCTTC
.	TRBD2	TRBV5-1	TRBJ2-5	CASSLAGAGAGETQYF	TGCGCCAGCAGCTTGGCCGGAGCGGGAGCGGGAGAGACCCAGTACTTC
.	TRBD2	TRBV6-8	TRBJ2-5	CASSYPGTKYQETQYF	TGTGCCAGCAGCTATCCCGGGACTAAGTACCAAGAGACCCAGTACTTC
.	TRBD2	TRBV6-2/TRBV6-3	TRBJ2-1	CASSWGLAENRDEQFF	TGTGCCAGCAGCTGGGGACTAGCGGAGAACAGAGATGAGCAGTTCTTC
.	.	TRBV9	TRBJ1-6	CASSGRDTRRMNSPLHF	TGTGCCAGCAGCGGCCGGGACACACGCCGTATGAATTCACCCCTCCACTTT
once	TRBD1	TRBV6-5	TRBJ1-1	CASGDRQGRVAEAFF	TGTGCCAGCGGGGATCGACAGGGTCGAGTTGCTGAAGCTTTCTTT
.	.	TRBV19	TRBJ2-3	CASSILRESTDTQYF	TGTGCCAGTAGTATTCTGAGGGAGAGCACAGATACGCAGTATTTT
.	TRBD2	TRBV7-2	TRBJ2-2	CASPSPVGGGWGELFF	TGTGCCAGCCCAAGCCCCGTGGGGGGGGGTTGGGGGGAGCTGTTTTTT
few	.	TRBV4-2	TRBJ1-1	CASSQARTSITEAFF	TGTGCCAGCAGCCAAGCAAGAACCAGTATCACTGAAGCTTTCTTT
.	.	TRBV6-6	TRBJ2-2	CASSYFGGTGELFF	TGTGCCAGCAGTTACTTCGGGGGAACCGGGGAGCTGTTTTTT
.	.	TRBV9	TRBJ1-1	CASSVFEGTEAFF	TGTGCCAGCAGCGTATTCGAGGGCACTGAAGCTTTCTTT
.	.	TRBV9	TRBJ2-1	CASSVSGDIGVYNEQFF	TGTGCCAGCAGCGTATCCGGGGACATTGGCGTTTACAATGAGCAGTTCTTC
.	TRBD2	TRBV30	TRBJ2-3	CAWSEGGRAPDTQYF	TGTGCCTGGAGTGAAGGCGGGAGGGCCCCAGATACGCAGTATTTT
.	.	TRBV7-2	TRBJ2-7	CASSFSGYYEQYF	TGTGCCAGCAGCTTCAGCGGTTACTACGAGCAGTACTTC
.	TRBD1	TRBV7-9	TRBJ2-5	CASSKWRTGGYQETQYF	TGTGCCAGCAGCAAGTGGCGGACAGGGGGTTACCAAGAGACCCAGTACTTC
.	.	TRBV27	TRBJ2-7	CASSLNRDLTYEQYF	TGTGCCAGCAGCCTAAACAGGGACCTTACCTACGAGCAGTACTTC
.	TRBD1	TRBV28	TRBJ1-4	CASSLRQGHEKLFF	TGTGCCAGCAGTCTTAGACAGGGTCATGAAAAACTGTTTTTT
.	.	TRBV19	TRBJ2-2	CASSITVLNTGELFF	TGTGCCAGTAGTATAACTGTCCTTAACACCGGGGAGCTGTTTTTT
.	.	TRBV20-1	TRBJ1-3	CSASSGDRNTIYF	TGCAGTGCTAGTAGCGGGGACAGAAACACCATATATTTT
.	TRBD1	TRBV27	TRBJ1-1	CASSKQGLSEAFF	TGTGCCAGCAGTAAACAGGGGCTAAGTGAAGCTTTCTTT
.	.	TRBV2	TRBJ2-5	CASSESLGAPQETQYF	TGTGCCAGCAGTGAATCTCTAGGGGCTCCCCAAGAGACCCAGTACTTC
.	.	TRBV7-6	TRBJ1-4	CASSPLDMRSEKLFF	TGTGCCAGCAGCCCACTAGACATGAGAAGTGAAAAACTGTTTTTT
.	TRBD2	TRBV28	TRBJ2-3	CAGGGSGLDTQYF	TGTGCCGGGGGGGGATCGGGCTTAGATACGCAGTATTTT
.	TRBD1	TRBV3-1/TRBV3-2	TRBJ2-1	CASSPLQGAISYNEQFF	TGTGCCAGCAGCCCTTTACAGGGGGCTATTTCCTACAATGAGCAGTTCTTC
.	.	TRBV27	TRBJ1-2	CASSSSTGHYGYTF	TGTGCCAGCAGTTCCTCGACAGGCCACTATGGCTACACCTTC
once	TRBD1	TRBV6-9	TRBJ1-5	CASSTRTGGELCSNQPQHF	TGTGCCAGCAGTACCCGGACAGGGGGGGAACTATGTAGCAATCAGCCCCAGCATTTT
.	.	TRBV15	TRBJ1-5	CATSLLTQGRQPQHF	TGTGCCACCAGTTTGCTTACACAGGGCCGTCAGCCCCAGCATTTT
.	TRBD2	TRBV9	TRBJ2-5	CASSAGTSGTYYQETQYF	TGTGCCAGCAGCGCCGGGACTAGCGGGACCTATTACCAAGAGACCCAGTACTTC
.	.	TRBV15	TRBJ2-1	CATSGGQFGREQFF	TGTGCCACCAGCGGCGGACAGTTCGGTAGGGAGCAGTTCTTC
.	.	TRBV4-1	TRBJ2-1	CASSQAAASSYNEQFF	TGCGCCAGCAGCCAAGCTGCGGCGAGCTCCTACAATGAGCAGTTCTTC
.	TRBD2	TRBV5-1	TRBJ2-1	CASSLFGGRDYNEQFF	TGCGCCAGCAGCTTGTTCGGCGGGAGGGATTACAATGAGCAGTTCTTC
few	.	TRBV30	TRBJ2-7	CAWSGGAELDEQYF	TGTGCCTGGTCTGGGGGGGCTGAGTTGGACGAGCAGTACTTC
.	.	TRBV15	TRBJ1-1	CATSRVYSRGWTEAFF	TGTGCCACCAGCAGAGTATATTCCAGGGGTTGGACTGAAGCTTTCTTT
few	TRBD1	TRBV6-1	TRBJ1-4	CASSEVTGTNEKLFF	TGTGCCAGCAGTGAAGTGACAGGGACTAATGAAAAACTGTTTTTT
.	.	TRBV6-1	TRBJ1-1	CASSEVTAGQFEAFF	TGTGCCAGCAGTGAAGTTACGGCAGGGCAGTTTGAAGCTTTCTTT
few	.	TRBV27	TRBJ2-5	CALGTPPRETQYF	TGTGCCCTCGGGACTCCCCCTCGGGAGACCCAGTACTTC
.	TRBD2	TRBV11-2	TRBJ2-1	CASSLVSGGGAHNEQFF	TGTGCCAGCAGCTTAGTTTCGGGCGGGGGGGCCCACAATGAGCAGTTCTTC
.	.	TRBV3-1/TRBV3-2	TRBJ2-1	CASTPGSGRGSYNEQFF	TGTGCCAGCACCCCGGGGTCTGGACGGGGCTCCTACAATGAGCAGTTCTTC
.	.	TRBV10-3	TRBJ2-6	CAISGQGPRSGANVLTF	TGTGCCATCAGTGGGCAGGGCCCGCGGTCTGGGGCCAACGTCCTGACTTTC
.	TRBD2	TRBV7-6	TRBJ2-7	CASSLDFLASGRNYEQYF	TGTGCCAGCAGCTTAGATTTTTTGGCTAGCGGGAGAAACTACGAGCAGTACTTC
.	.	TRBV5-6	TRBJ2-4	CASSFRDSGNIQYF	TGTGCCAGCAGCTTCAGGGACAGCGGGAACATTCAGTACTTC
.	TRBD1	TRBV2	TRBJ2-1	CASNTGGGGYNEQFF	TGTGCCAGCAATACAGGGGGTGGAGGCTACAATGAGCAGTTCTTC
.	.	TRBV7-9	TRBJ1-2	CASSLDSNYGYTF	TGTGCCAGCAGCTTGGACAGCAACTATGGCTACACCTTC
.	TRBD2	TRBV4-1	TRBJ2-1	CASSQESGRINEQFF	TGCGCCAGCAGCCAAGAAAGCGGGAGGATCAATGAGCAGTTCTTC
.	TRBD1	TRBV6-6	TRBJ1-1	CASSRHRTGRVGTEAFF	TGTGCCAGCAGTCGGCACCGGACAGGGAGGGTAGGGACTGAAGCTTTCTTT